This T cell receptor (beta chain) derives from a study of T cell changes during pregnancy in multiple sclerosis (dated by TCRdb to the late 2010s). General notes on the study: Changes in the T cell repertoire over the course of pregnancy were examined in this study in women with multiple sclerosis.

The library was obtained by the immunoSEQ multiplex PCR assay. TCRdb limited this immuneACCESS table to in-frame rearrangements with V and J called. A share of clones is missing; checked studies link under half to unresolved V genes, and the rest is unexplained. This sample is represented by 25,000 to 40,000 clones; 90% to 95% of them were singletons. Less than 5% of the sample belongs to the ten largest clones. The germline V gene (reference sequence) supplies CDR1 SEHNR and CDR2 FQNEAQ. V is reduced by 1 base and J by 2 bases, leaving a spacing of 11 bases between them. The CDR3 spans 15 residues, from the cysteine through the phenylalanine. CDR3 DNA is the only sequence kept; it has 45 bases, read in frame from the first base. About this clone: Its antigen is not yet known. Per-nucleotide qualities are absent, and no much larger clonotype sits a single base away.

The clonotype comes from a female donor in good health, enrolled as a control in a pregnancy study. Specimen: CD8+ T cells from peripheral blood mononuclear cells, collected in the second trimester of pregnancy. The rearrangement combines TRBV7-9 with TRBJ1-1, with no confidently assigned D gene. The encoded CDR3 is CASSLEPGINTEAFF. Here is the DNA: TGTGCCAGCAGCTTAGAGCCGGGGATTAACACTGAAGCTTTCTTT.